This record concerns one T cell receptor beta chain sequence. As handled by the study authors: The assay estimated nucleated cells by amplifying reference gene primers. Libraries were prepared by immunoSEQ multiplex PCR; TCRdb keeps only in-frame clonotypes and omits some of them. From that table come the V and J calls and clone size; the DNA was used to work out D and trimming. Here the sample spans about 150,000 clones, around 85% being singletons. This sample was included in a study of blood T cell repertoires in COVID-19. Study as a whole: T cells, B-cell-depleted T cells, or PBMCs provided the cDNA or gDNA that served as material.

Ages ranged from about 18 to 89 years, with residence in 24 US areas. Cohorts were assigned according to the clinical history that participants reported. J was trimmed by 8 bases and V by 6 bases; bases with no gene match: 12. The CDR3 runs 16 residues. CDR1 is WSHSY, CDR2 SAAADI, per germline. The TCR comes from a middle-aged woman who had recovered from COVID-19. The chain employs TRBV10-2 and TRBJ2-1; 11 bases map to TRBD2. The sequenced sample consisted of PBMCs or T cells enriched from blood (not recorded which). CDR3 amino acids: CASSSLTSGTLDEQFF. CDR3 DNA: TGCGCCAGCAGCTCCCTGACTAGCGGGACCCTCGATGAGCAGTTCTTC.